The present entry profiles one T cell receptor beta chain with its context. The data originate from a study of blood T cell repertoires in COVID-19. In the study overall: Sites across the United States, Italy and Spain contributed samples from acute and convalescent COVID-19. PBMCs, B-cell-depleted T cells, or T cells were the source of the cDNA or gDNA that made up the material.

Authors' processing steps: Nucleated cell number was recorded as an estimate derived from reference gene primer amplification. Assay used: immunoSEQ multiplex PCR; TCRdb lists only in-frame clones, some missing. V, J and clone size derive from that table, while D and trimming were established from the DNA sequence. The sample contains approximately 200,000 clones, approximately 87% of which appear only once. Germline loops: CDR1 KGHSH, CDR2 LQKENI. V lost 2 bases and J lost 7, with 8 bases in between. The CDR3 consists of 12 residues. Sample: peripheral blood. The clonotype comes from a man aged 55 to 70 who had recovered from COVID-19. The chain combines TRBV18 with TRBJ1-1, with D unclear. The CDR3 protein is CASSPSGNEAFF. In DNA, the CDR3 is TGTGCCAGCTCACCAAGCGGTAATGAAGCTTTCTTT.